Listed below are T cell receptor beta chains from one sample, sequenced in a study of CD8 T cells in Susac syndrome. TCRdb processed the immunoSEQ multiplex PCR reads anew with MiXCR; each CDR3 protein has one entry. The sample holds 120,000 to 150,000 distinct CDR3 sequences, approximately 94% seen once. Sequenced material: CD4+ T cells from PBMCs. The receptors shown here come from a human donor in good health. Each CDR3 is given with its conserved first and last residue. A D gene is named only where the DNA matches it firmly. Part of the rows lack a size; the others show once, few, many or a class for expanded clones.

V gene	D gene	clone size	J gene	CDR3 protein	CDR3 DNA
TRBV9	TRBD2	.	TRBJ2-2	CASSVLAGVPGELFF	TGTGCCAGCAGCGTCCTAGCGGGAGTCCCAGGGGAGCTGTTTTTT
TRBV28	.	.	TRBJ1-1	CASSYLGQRAEAFF	TGTGCCAGCAGTTACCTCGGACAGAGGGCTGAAGCTTTCTTT
TRBV27	TRBD1	.	TRBJ1-5	CASTAGQGSNQPQHF	TGTGCCAGCACCGCGGGACAGGGGAGCAATCAGCCCCAGCATTTT
TRBV5-6	.	once	TRBJ1-1	CASSQRPGIAGGAFF	TGTGCCAGCAGCCAGCGCCCAGGGATTGCTGGGGGCGCTTTCTTT
TRBV18	TRBD1	.	TRBJ2-3	CASSPPGGQGIADTQYF	TGTGCCAGCTCACCACCGGGGGGACAGGGGATAGCAGATACGCAGTATTTT
TRBV5-4	TRBD2	.	TRBJ2-3	CASSLSGTSGRMGTDTQYF	TGTGCCAGCAGCTTGTCGGGGACTAGCGGGAGGATGGGCACAGATACGCAGTATTTT
TRBV20-1	TRBD2	.	TRBJ2-7	CSARDAGGSADEQYF	TGCAGTGCTAGAGATGCGGGCGGGAGTGCAGACGAGCAGTACTTC
TRBV18	.	.	TRBJ2-7	CASSPPGSYEQYF	TGTGCCAGCTCACCTCCCGGATCCTACGAGCAGTACTTC
TRBV7-2	TRBD2	.	TRBJ2-7	CASSTLGREAYEQYF	TGTGCCAGCAGCACCTTGGGACGGGAGGCCTACGAGCAGTACTTC
TRBV4-1	.	once	TRBJ1-1	CASSHVQGVGTEAFF	TGCGCCAGCAGCCACGTCCAGGGAGTAGGAACTGAAGCTTTCTTT
TRBV6-5	.	.	TRBJ2-7	CASTSPHYEQYF	TGTGCCAGCACCTCACCCCATTACGAGCAGTACTTC
TRBV5-4	TRBD1	.	TRBJ1-4	CASSPDRGKKEKLFF	TGTGCCAGCAGCCCAGACAGGGGCAAAAAGGAAAAACTGTTTTTT
TRBV4-1	TRBD1	once	TRBJ2-7	CASSHVGQPFEQYF	TGCGCCAGCAGCCACGTGGGACAGCCGTTCGAGCAGTACTTC
TRBV2	.	.	TRBJ2-5	CASSEAGRETQYF	TGTGCCAGCAGTGAGGCGGGAAGGGAGACCCAGTACTTC
TRBV20-1	.	.	TRBJ1-4	CSARDPGHATNEKLFF	TGCAGTGCTAGGGACCCTGGGCATGCAACTAATGAAAAACTGTTTTTT
TRBV20-1	TRBD1	.	TRBJ2-5	CSARDPGQPLQETQYF	TGCAGTGCTAGAGACCCGGGACAGCCCCTCCAAGAGACCCAGTACTTC
TRBV20-1	TRBD1	.	TRBJ1-2	CSAGTGAYGYTF	TGCAGTGCTGGGACAGGGGCTTATGGCTACACCTTC
TRBV12-3/TRBV12-4	.	.	TRBJ2-5	CASSLIRTETQYF	TGTGCCAGCAGTTTGATCAGGACAGAGACCCAGTACTTC
TRBV12-3/TRBV12-4	TRBD2	once	TRBJ2-1	CASSPLPLAGGSYNEQFF	TGTGCCAGCAGTCCCCTTCCCCTAGCGGGGGGATCCTACAATGAGCAGTTCTTC
TRBV6-5	.	.	TRBJ1-2	CASSYPQEQGSDPLGYTF	TGTGCCAGCAGTTACCCCCAAGAACAGGGCTCAGACCCCCTAGGCTACACCTTC
TRBV3-1	.	.	TRBJ1-1	CASSQDPVLTNEAFF	TGTGCCAGCAGCCAAGACCCGGTCCTCACCAATGAAGCTTTCTTT
TRBV15	.	.	TRBJ2-7	CATSTGSYEQYF	TGTGCCACCAGCACAGGGAGCTACGAGCAGTACTTC
TRBV20-1	.	.	TRBJ1-3	CSARVVPGNTIYF	TGCAGTGCTAGAGTCGTCCCTGGAAACACCATATATTTT
TRBV7-7	TRBD2	.	TRBJ2-7	CASSSLAGDEQYF	TGTGCTAGCAGCTCATTAGCGGGAGACGAGCAGTACTTC
TRBV24-1	.	once	TRBJ2-7	CATSDPDRTYEQYF	TGTGCCACCAGTGATCCCGACCGAACCTACGAGCAGTACTTC
TRBV29-1	.	.	TRBJ1-1	CSVVAGTLEAFF	TGCAGCGTAGTCGCAGGGACCCTTGAAGCTTTCTTT
TRBV5-1	TRBD1	.	TRBJ1-2	CASSAGTGGFYGYTF	TGCGCCAGCAGCGCCGGGACAGGAGGGTTCTATGGCTACACCTTC
TRBV18	TRBD1	.	TRBJ1-2	CASSRDRRDTTNGYTF	TGTGCCAGCTCAAGGGACAGGCGAGACACAACTAATGGCTACACCTTC
TRBV2	.	.	TRBJ2-3	CASSPLVGFSTDTQYF	TGTGCCAGCAGTCCGCTCGTGGGGTTTAGCACAGATACGCAGTATTTT
TRBV20-1	.	.	TRBJ1-3	CSARAGGSGNTIYF	TGCAGTGCTCGTGCCGGAGGTTCTGGAAACACCATATATTTT
TRBV5-6	TRBD1	.	TRBJ2-3	CASSPPGTARLTDTQYF	TGTGCCAGCAGCCCCCCGGGGACAGCTCGGCTCACAGATACGCAGTATTTT
TRBV9	.	.	TRBJ2-7	CASSVGGSDYEQYF	TGTGCCAGCAGCGTAGGAGGAAGCGACTACGAGCAGTACTTC
TRBV2	.	once	TRBJ1-2	CASSGEGVYGYTF	TGTGCCAGCAGCGGGGAGGGGGTCTATGGCTACACCTTC
TRBV6-1	.	.	TRBJ2-3	CASSSPTRDTQYF	TGTGCCAGCAGTTCCCCGACCCGGGATACGCAGTATTTT
TRBV6-6	.	.	TRBJ2-1	CASRYGDHVNEQFF	TGTGCCAGCAGGTACGGGGACCACGTGAATGAGCAGTTCTTC
TRBV7-3	.	.	TRBJ2-5	CASSRSGPPARETQYF	TGTGCCAGCAGTCGGTCCGGGCCGCCCGCCCGAGAGACCCAGTACTTC
TRBV5-1	.	.	TRBJ2-2	CASSDGDHLNTGELFF	TGCGCCAGCAGCGACGGTGATCACCTGAACACCGGGGAGCTGTTTTTT
TRBV24-1	.	.	TRBJ2-1	CATSDPSGTRSDEQFF	TGTGCCACCAGTGATCCTTCCGGGACGCGAAGCGATGAGCAGTTCTTC
TRBV5-1	TRBD2	.	TRBJ2-3	CASSLASSGGTDTQYF	TGCGCCAGCAGCTTGGCCTCTAGCGGAGGCACAGATACGCAGTATTTT
TRBV20-1	.	.	TRBJ1-4	CSASSPATNEKLFF	TGCAGTGCTAGTAGCCCGGCAACTAATGAAAAACTGTTTTTT
TRBV28	.	.	TRBJ1-1	CASRNPYYTEAFF	TGTGCCAGCAGGAACCCCTATTACACTGAAGCTTTCTTT
TRBV6-5	TRBD1	.	TRBJ2-7	CASSYWPPGQEFAEQYF	TGTGCCAGCAGTTATTGGCCCCCGGGACAGGAGTTCGCCGAGCAGTACTTC
TRBV14	.	.	TRBJ2-7	CASSQGTVYEQYF	TGTGCCAGCAGCCAAGGGACCGTCTACGAGCAGTACTTC
TRBV30	.	.	TRBJ2-7	CAWSGSFSYEQYF	TGTGCCTGGAGCGGGAGCTTCTCCTACGAGCAGTACTTC
TRBV25-1	TRBD2	.	TRBJ2-1	CASSEGGLSNEQFF	TGTGCCAGCAGTGAAGGGGGACTAAGCAATGAGCAGTTCTTC
TRBV6-6	.	.	TRBJ1-1	CASSQQGVEAFF	TGTGCCAGCAGCCAACAAGGGGTTGAAGCTTTCTTT